This TCR beta chain was sequenced for a study of blood T cell repertoires in COVID-19. About the research overall: COVID-19 samples from acute and convalescent phases originated in the United States, Italy and Spain. From T cells, B-cell-depleted T cells, or PBMCs came the material, which was cDNA or gDNA.

Original processing notes: Nucleated cell number was recorded as an estimate derived from reference gene primer amplification. The table came from immunoSEQ multiplex PCR; TCRdb's copy has only in-frame clones and leaves some out. Clone size and V and J calls were adopted from that table, with D and trimming inferred from the DNA. The table includes about 170,000 clones, approximately 79% detected once. The sequenced sample consisted of peripheral blood. The receptor's source is an elderly woman with acute or convalescent COVID-19.

CDR3 DNA sequence: TGTGCCAGCAGTTTATGGGGCTGGGGGGCCAACGTCCTGACTTTC. The encoded protein is CASSLWGWGANVLTF. The genes are TRBV27 and TRBJ2-6; TRBD1 is a possible D gene (5 bases). Trimming pared 1 base from V and 4 bases from J, leaving 8 bases between. Per germline, CDR1 MNHEY and CDR2 SMNVEV (reference sequence). The CDR3 length is 15 residues.